The 18 T cell receptor beta chains given below trace back to one sample, sequenced in a study of PD-1 blockade in classical Hodgkin lymphoma. All patients relapsed after autologous stem cell transplantation, and brentuximab vedotin exposure varied. Assay: immunoSEQ multiplex PCR; the TCRdb copy retains only in-frame clones and omits some. Of 25,000 to 30,000 clones in the sample, around 78% were seen once. The sequencing used peripheral blood mononuclear cells (PBMCs), collected before the second cycle of nivolumab. The source of these receptors is a human donor with classical Hodgkin lymphoma.

The rearrangement joins TRBV7-3 to TRBJ1-1, with D possibly being TRBD1 (6 bases). The CDR3 contains 14 residues. The germline CDR1 and CDR2 sequences are SGHTA and FQGTGA. Deletions cut 5 bases from V and 1 base from J, with 11 bases between. The CDR3 spells CASSPGTPNTEAFF. The CDR3 bases are TGTGCCAGCAGCCCCGGGACACCGAACACTGAAGCTTTCTTT.

This sequence joins TRBV15 and TRBJ2-3; possibly TRBD2 for D (5 bases). Germline CDR1 LNHNV, CDR2 YYDKDF (reference sequence). The V end lost 0 bases, the J end lost 5 bases, and 21 bases lay between the germline ends. This CDR3 is 18 amino acids long. This CDR3 is CATSRDLVEPRGRDTQYF. As DNA, the CDR3 is TGTGCCACCAGCAGAGATCTGGTGGAACCCCGGGGAAGAGATACGCAGTATTTT. Supplemented by reference TRBV15 and TRBJ2-3, the full variable domain reads DAMVIQNPRYQVTQFGKPVTLSCSQTLNHNVMYWYQQKSSQAPKLLFHYYDKDFNNEADTPDNFQSRRPNTSFCFLDIRSPGLGDTAMYLCATSRDLVEPRGRDTQYFGPGTRLTVL.

The chain recombines TRBV6-5 with TRBJ1-1; 8 bases agree with TRBD1. This CDR3 has 15 residues. V trimming: 2 bases; J trimming: 5 bases; junction bases outside the gene matches: 7. Germline values: CDR1 MNHEY, CDR2 SVGAGI. CDR3 coding DNA: TGTGCCAGCAGTTACATCGGACAGGGAGATACTGAAGCTTTCTTT. Protein product: CASSYIGQGDTEAFF.

The chain links TRBV5-5 to TRBJ2-7; 7 positions match TRBD1. Germline loops: CDR1 SGHKS, CDR2 YYEKEE (reference sequence). The CDR3 is 15 residues long. V lost 0 bases and J lost 5; bases outside the gene matches: 8. The CDR3 loop is CASSLDWTGTNEQYF. The CDR3 DNA reads TGTGCCAGCAGCTTGGACTGGACAGGTACGAACGAGCAGTACTTC.

This clone came up once. The chain links TRBV4-2 to TRBJ1-3, with 8 nucleotides matching TRBD1. Germline CDR1 LGHNA, CDR2 YNFKEQ. The V gene end was trimmed by 4 bases and the J gene end by 2 bases; junction bases not matched to a gene: 4. This CDR3 comprises 15 residues. DNA for the CDR3: TGTGCCAGCAGCCGTACAGGGGGTACTGGAAACACCATATATTTT. Encoded protein: CASSRTGGTGNTIYF.

The chain links TRBV7-8 to TRBJ1-1; D perhaps matches TRBD1 (5 bases). This CDR3 comprises 12 residues. The germline V gene has CDR1 SGHVS and CDR2 FQNEAQ. Trimming stripped 4 bases from V and 5 bases from J, with 8 bases between. CDR3 in DNA: TGTGCCAGCAGCTCGTGGGGGACTGAAGCTTTCTTT. Encoded protein: CASSSWGTEAFF. Looking up the rest from reference TRBV7-8 and TRBJ1-1 gives the full variable domain: GAGVSQSPRYKVAKRGQDVALRCDPISGHVSLFWYQQALGQGPEFLTYFQNEAQLDKSGLPSDRFFAERPEGSVSTLKIQRTQQEDSAVYLCASSSWGTEAFFGQGTRLTVV.

The chain uses TRBV6-6 and TRBJ2-7; 10 nucleotides match TRBD2. Germline V gene data show CDR1 as MNHNY and CDR2 as SVGAGI (reference sequence). CDR3 length: 15 residues. V shed 6 bases and J 4 bases; nucleotides not matched to a gene: 9. The CDR3 sequence is CASRGSGRAGYEQYF. The DNA of the CDR3 is TGTGCCAGCAGAGGAAGCGGGAGGGCCGGGTACGAGCAGTACTTC.

V gene TRBV18 combines with J gene TRBJ2-3, with 8 bases identical to TRBD1. This CDR3 comprises 15 residues. The V segment lost 2 bases and the J segment 1 base; nucleotides outside the gene matches: 2. Germline V CDR1 and CDR2: KGHSH, LQKENI. DNA for the CDR3: TGTGCCAGCTCACCAGGACAGGGCGGCACAGATACGCAGTATTTT. This encodes CASSPGQGGTDTQYF.

The chain joins TRBV5-8 to TRBJ2-2, with 10 bases identical to TRBD1. V lost 2 bases to trimming and J lost 6 bases; unmatched junction nucleotides: 10. Germline loops: CDR1 SGHTS, CDR2 YDEGEE. The CDR3 spans 17 residues. CDR3 in amino acids: CASSFFAGQGGAGELFF. The DNA for the CDR3 is TGTGCCAGCAGCTTTTTTGCCGGACAGGGGGGCGCCGGGGAGCTGTTTTTT.

This rearrangement joins TRBV7-2 to TRBJ1-5; the D gene is possibly TRBD1 (5 bases). CDR1 is SGHTA, CDR2 FQGNSA, per germline. V gave up 1 base and J gave up 2 bases, with 15 bases separating them. This CDR3 spans 17 amino acids. CDR3 region: CASSLGGRMEGNQPQHF. The CDR3, as DNA: TGTGCCAGCAGCTTAGGGGGGAGAATGGAGGGCAATCAGCCCCAGCATTTT.

The chain joins TRBV9 to TRBJ2-3, with D unclear. Germline V gives CDR1 SGDLS, CDR2 YYNGEE. This CDR3 comprises 16 residues. Trimming removed 0 bases from V and 4 bases from J, with 15 bases in between. As DNA, the CDR3 is TGTGCCAGCAGCGTAGGACAAACCCTGGGGTCAGATACGCAGTATTTT. It encodes CASSVGQTLGSDTQYF.

The chain has TRBV6-6 and TRBJ1-2, with 9 bases fitting TRBD1. Germline values: CDR1 MNHNY, CDR2 SVGAGI (reference sequence). The CDR3 length is 13 residues. V shed 8 bases and J 6 bases; nucleotides not matched to a gene: 7. The CDR3 loop reads CASGDRDFDGYTF. CDR3 DNA: TGTGCCAGCGGGGACAGGGACTTCGATGGCTACACCTTC.

A word on this clone: The same CDR3 also results from other DNA sequences found in this sample. The chain has TRBV11-3 and TRBJ1-1, with D unclear. Germline CDR1 and CDR2: SGHNT and YENEEA. V lost 5 bases to trimming and J lost 0 bases, with 7 bases between them. This CDR3 region has 13 residues. The CDR3 DNA reads as TGTGCCAGCAGCCGTCACATGAACACTGAAGCTTTCTTT. Its translation is CASSRHMNTEAFF.

This clone was observed once. CDR3 sequence: CAISGTQGNTEAFF. In DNA, the CDR3 is TGTGCCATCAGTGGTACCCAGGGGAACACTGAAGCTTTCTTT. This chain uses TRBV10-3 with TRBJ1-1; TRBD1 might be the D (5 bases). V was clipped by 4 bases and J by 1 base, with 10 bases between them. CDR1 is ENHRY and CDR2 is SYGVKD in the germline V gene. This CDR3 has 14 residues.

V is TRBV18 and J is TRBJ2-1; 8 bases line up with TRBD1. The CDR3 runs 12 residues. Germline CDR1 is KGHSH and CDR2 is LQKENI. V lost 3 bases and J lost 8; bases outside the gene matches: 0. The CDR3 nucleotides are TGTGCCAGCTCACCGGACAGGGATGAGCAGTTCTTC. This gives the protein CASSPDRDEQFF.

The table lists this clone with a count of one. V is TRBV28 and J is TRBJ1-5; D remains ambiguous. CDR1 and CDR2 from the germline V gene are MDHEN and SYDVKM. Trimming removed 3 bases from V and 3 bases from J, with 24 bases in between. The CDR3 spans 19 residues. The DNA of the CDR3 is TGTGCCAGCAGTTTTAAGGGTGCGGGCGGCAGACTAATCAATCAGCCCCAGCATTTT. This encodes CASSFKGAGGRLINQPQHF. Full variable domain (rest looked up from reference TRBV28 and TRBJ1-5): DVKVTQSSRYLVKRTGEKVFLECVQDMDHENMFWYRQDPGLGLRLIYFSYDVKMKEKGDIPEGYSVSREKKERFSLILESASTNQTSMYLCASSFKGAGGRLINQPQHFGDGTRLSIL.

The V gene is TRBV19, the J gene TRBJ1-6; perhaps TRBD1 as D (5 bases). The CDR3 has 14 residues. Germline V lookup: CDR1 LNHDA, CDR2 SQIVND (reference sequence). Trimming removed 5 bases at V and 4 bases at J, with 9 bases between. The CDR3 region has the DNA TGTGCCAGTAGTTTGGGACGGTATAATTCACCCCTCCACTTT. It specifies CASSLGRYNSPLHF.

The J gene is TRBJ2-5, the V gene TRBV29-1, with 14 bases lining up with TRBD2. V lost 8 bases to trimming and J lost 5 bases; unmatched junction nucleotides: 7. Germline assignment: CDR1 SQVTM and CDR2 ANQGSEA. This CDR3 has 14 residues. This CDR3 reads CSSGTSGSVETQYF. Here the CDR3 DNA reads TGCAGCTCCGGGACTAGCGGGAGTGTGGAGACCCAGTACTTC.